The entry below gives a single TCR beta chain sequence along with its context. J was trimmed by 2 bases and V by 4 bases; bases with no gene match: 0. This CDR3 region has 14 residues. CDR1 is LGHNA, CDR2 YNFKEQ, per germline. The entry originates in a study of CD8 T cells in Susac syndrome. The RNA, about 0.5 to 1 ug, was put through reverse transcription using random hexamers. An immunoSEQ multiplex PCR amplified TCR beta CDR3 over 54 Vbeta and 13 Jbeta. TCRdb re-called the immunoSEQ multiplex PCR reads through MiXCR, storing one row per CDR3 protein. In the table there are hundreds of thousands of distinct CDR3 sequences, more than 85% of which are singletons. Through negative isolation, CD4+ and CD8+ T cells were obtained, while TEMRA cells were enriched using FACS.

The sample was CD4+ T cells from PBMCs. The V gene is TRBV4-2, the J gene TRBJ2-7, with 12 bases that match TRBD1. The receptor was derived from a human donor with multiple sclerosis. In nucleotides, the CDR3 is TGTGCCAGCAGCCGGGACAGGGGGCCCTACGAGCAGTACTTC. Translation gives CASSRDRGPYEQYF.